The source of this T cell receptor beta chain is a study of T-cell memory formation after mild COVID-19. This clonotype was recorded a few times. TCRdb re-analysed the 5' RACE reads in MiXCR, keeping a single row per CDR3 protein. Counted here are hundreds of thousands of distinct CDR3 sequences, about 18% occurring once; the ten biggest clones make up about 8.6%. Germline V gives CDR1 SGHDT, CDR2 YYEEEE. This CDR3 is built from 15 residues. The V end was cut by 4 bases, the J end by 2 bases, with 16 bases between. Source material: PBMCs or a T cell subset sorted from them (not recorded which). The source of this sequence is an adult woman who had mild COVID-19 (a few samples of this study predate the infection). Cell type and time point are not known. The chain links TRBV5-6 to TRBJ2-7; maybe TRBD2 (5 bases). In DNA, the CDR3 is TGTGCCAGCAGCCACAAGGACTGGATTACCTACGAGCAGTACTTC. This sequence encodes CASSHKDWITYEQYF.